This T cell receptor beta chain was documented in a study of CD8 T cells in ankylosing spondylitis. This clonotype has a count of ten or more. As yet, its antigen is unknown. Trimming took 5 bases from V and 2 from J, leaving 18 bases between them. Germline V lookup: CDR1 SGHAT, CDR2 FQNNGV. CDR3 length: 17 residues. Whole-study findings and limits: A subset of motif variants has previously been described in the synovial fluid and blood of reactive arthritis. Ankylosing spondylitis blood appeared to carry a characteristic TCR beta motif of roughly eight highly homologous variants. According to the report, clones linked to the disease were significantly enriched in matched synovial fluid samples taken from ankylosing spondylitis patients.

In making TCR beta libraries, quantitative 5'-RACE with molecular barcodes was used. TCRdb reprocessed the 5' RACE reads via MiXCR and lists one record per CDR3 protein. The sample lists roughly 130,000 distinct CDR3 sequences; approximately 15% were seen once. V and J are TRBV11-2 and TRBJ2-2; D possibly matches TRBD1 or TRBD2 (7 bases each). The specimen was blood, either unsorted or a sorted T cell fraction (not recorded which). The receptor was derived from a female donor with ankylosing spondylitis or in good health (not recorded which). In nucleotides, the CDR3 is TGTGCCAGCAGCCCGAGGGGGGGACAGTTAAACACCGGGGAGCTGTTTTTT. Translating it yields CASSPRGGQLNTGELFF.